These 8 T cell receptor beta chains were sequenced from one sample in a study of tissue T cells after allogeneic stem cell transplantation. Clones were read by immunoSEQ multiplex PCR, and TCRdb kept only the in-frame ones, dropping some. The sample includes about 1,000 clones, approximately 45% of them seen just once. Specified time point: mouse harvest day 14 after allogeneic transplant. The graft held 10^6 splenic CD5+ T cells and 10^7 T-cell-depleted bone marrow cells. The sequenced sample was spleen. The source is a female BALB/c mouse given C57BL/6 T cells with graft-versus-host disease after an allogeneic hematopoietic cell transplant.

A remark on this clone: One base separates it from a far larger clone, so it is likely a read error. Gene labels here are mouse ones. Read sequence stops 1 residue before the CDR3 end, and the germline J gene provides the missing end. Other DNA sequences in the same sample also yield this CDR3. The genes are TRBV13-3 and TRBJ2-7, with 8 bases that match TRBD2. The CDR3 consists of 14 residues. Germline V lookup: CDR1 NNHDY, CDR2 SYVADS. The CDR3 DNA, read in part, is TGCGCCAGCAGACAACTGGGGGTCCAATATGAACAGTAC. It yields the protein CASRQLGVQYEQY. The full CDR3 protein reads CASRQLGVQYEQYF.

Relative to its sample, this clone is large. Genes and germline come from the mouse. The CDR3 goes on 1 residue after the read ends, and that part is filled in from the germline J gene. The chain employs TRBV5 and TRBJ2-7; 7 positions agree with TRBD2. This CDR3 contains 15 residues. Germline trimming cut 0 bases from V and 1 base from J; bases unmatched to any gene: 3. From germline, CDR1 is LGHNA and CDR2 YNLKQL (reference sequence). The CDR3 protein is CASSQDRGGSYEQYF. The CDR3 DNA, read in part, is TGTGCCAGCAGCCAAGATCGGGGGGGATCCTATGAACAGTAC.

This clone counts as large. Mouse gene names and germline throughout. The CDR3 region is CASSLRGANERLFF. Partial CDR3 DNA: TGTGCCAGCAGTTTGAGGGGGGCCAACGAAAGATTATTT. The V call is TRBV14, the J call TRBJ1-4; a possible D gene is TRBD1 (6 bases). The read stops 1 residue short of the end of the CDR3; the missing end is completed from the germline J gene. Germline CDR1 and CDR2: SGHDT and FRDEAV. The CDR3 covers 14 residues. The germline V and J ends were trimmed by 2 bases and 3 bases, with 8 bases remaining between them.

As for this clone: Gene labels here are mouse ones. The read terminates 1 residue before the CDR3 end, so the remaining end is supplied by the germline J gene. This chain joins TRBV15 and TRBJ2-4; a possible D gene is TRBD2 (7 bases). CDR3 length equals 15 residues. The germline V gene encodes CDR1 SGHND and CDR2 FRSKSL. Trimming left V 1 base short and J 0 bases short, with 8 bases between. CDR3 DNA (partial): TGTGCCAGCAGTTTAGGGGGGGCTAGTCAAAACACCTTGTAC. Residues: CASSLGGASQNTLY. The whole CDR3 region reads CASSLGGASQNTLYF.

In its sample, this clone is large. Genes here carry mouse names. The CDR3 loop is CASSLPSAEQFF. Partial CDR3 DNA: TGTGCCAGCTCTCTCCCCAGTGCTGAGCAGTTC. This chain connects TRBV12-2 to TRBJ2-1; D remains unclear. Coverage ceases 1 residue before the CDR3 finishes, and the germline J gene fills in the end. This CDR3 is built from 12 residues. V gave up 0 bases and J gave up 6 bases, with 5 bases separating them. Germline values: CDR1 SGHLS, CDR2 HYDKME.

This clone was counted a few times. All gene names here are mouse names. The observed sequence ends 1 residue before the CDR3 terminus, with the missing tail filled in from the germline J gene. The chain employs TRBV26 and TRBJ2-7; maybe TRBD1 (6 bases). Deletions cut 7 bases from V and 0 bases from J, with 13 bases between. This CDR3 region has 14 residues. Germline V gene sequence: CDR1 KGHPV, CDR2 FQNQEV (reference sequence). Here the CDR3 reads CASKMDSSSYEQYF. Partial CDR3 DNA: TGTGCCAGCAAAATGGACAGTAGCTCCTATGAACAGTAC.

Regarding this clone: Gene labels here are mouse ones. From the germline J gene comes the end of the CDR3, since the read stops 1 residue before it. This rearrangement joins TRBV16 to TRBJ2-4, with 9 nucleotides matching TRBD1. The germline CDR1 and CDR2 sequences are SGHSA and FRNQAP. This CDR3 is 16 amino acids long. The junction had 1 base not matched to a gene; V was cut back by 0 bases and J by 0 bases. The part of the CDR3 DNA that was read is TGTGCAAGCAGCTTAGAGGGACAGGGTAGTCAAAACACCTTGTAC. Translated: CASSLEGQGSQNTLY. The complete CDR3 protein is CASSLEGQGSQNTLYF.

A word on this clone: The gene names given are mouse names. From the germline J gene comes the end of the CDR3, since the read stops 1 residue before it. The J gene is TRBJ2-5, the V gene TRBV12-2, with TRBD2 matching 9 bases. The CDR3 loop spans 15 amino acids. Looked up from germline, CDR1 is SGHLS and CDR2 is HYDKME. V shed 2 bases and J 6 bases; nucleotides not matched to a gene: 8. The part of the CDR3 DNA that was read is TGTGCCAGCTCTCCGTCCGACTGGGGGCGGGACACCCAGTAC. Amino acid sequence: CASSPSDWGRDTQY. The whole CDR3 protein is CASSPSDWGRDTQYF. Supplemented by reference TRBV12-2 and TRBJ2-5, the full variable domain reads NSGVVQSPRYIIKGKGERSILKCIPISGHLSVAWYQQTQGQELKFFIQHYDKMERDKGNLPSRFSVQQFDDYHSEMNMSALELEDSAVYFCASSPSDWGRDTQYFGPGTRLLVL.